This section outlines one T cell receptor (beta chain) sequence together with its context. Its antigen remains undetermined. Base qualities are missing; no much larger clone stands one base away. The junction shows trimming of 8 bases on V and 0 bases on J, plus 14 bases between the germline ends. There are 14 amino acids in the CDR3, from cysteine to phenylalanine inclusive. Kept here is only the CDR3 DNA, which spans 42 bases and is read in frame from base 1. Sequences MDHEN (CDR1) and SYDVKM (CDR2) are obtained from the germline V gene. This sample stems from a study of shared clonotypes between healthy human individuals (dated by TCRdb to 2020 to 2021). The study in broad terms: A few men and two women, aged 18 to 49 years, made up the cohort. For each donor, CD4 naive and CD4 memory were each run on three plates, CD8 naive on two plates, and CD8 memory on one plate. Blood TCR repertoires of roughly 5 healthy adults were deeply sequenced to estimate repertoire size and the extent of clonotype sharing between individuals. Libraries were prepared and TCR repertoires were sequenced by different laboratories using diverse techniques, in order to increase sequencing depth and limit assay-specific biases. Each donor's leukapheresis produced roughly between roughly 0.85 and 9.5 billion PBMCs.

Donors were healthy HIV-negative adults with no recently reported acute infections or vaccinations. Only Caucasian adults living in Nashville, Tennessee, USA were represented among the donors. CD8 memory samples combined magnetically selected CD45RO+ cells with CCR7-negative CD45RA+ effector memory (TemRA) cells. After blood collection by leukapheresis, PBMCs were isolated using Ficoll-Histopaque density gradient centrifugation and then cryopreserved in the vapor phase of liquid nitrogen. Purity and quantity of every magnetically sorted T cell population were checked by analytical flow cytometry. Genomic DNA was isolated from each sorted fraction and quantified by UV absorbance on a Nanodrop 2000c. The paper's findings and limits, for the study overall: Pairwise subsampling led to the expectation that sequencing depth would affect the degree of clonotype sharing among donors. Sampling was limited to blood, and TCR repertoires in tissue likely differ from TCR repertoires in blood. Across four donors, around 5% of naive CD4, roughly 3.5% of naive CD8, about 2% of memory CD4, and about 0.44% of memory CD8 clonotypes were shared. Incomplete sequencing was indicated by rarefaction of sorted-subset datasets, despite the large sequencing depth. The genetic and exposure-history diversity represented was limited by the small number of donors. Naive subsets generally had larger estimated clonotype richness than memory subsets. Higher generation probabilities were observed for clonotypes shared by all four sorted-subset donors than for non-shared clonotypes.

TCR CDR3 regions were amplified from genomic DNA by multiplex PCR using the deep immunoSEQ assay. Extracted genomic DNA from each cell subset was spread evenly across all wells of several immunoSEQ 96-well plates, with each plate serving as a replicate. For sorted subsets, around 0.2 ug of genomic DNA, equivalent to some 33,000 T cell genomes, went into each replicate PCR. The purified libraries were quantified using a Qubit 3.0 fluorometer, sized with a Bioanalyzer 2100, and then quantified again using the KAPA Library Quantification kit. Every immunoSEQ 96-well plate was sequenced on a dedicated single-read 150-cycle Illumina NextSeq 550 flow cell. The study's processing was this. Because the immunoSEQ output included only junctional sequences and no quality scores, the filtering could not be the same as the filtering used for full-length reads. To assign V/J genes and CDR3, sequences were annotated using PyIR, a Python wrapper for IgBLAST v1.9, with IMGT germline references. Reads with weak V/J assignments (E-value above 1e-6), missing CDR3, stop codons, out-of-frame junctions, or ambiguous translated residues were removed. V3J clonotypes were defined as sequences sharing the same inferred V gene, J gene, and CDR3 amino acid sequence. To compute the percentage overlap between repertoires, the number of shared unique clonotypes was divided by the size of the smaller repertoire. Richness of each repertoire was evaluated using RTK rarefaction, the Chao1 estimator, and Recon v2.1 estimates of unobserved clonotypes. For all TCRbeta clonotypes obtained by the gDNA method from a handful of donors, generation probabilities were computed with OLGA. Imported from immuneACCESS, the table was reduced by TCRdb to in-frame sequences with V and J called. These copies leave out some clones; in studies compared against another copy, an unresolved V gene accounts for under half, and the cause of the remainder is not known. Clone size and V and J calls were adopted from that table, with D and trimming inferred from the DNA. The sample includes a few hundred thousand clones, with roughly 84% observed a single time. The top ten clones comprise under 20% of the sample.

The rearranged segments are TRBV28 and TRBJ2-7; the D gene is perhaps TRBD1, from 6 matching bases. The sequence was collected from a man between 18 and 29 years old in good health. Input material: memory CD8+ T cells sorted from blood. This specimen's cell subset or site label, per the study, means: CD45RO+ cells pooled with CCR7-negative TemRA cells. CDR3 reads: CASSPWTDSYEQYF. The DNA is TGTGCCAGCTCACCCTGGACAGACTCCTACGAGCAGTACTTC.